This TCR beta chain derives from a study of blood T cell repertoires in COVID-19. Adults between roughly 18 and 95 years of age took part from under 25 US areas. The germline V gene has CDR1 SGHVS and CDR2 FNYEAQ. Losses at the gene ends were 2 bases for V and 7 bases for J; bases not matched to a gene: 5. The CDR3 spans 14 residues. Per the authors' pipeline: By means of reference gene primer amplification, nucleated cell counts were estimated. The data were produced by immunoSEQ multiplex PCR, yet TCRdb's version contains in-frame clones alone and is incomplete. The V and J calls and clone size come from that table; D and trimming were worked out from the DNA. The sample includes fewer than 400,000 clones, roughly 90% seen only once; the top ten take over 4%.

The gene calls are TRBV7-6 and TRBJ2-1; TRBD2 agrees at 7 bases. The sample comprised PBMCs or T cells enriched from blood (not recorded which). The clonotype comes from a man aged 60-69 years who had recovered from COVID-19. The CDR3 DNA reads TGTGCCAGCAGCTTAATGGCGGGGGATAATGAGCAGTTCTTC. It is translated as CASSLMAGDNEQFF.